One sample yielded the 3 T cell receptor beta chains listed below, sequenced in a study of T cell responses to AZD1222 COVID-19 vaccine. The protocol was immunoSEQ multiplex PCR, while the TCRdb copy is restricted to in-frame clones and leaves out a portion. The repertoire consists of fewer than 65,000 clones, with roughly four fifths occurring once and the leading ten covering 9.5% to 13%. The specimen comprised peripheral blood, sampled on day 0 of AZD1222 vaccination. These receptors originate from an adult in good health.

This clone was seen a single time. This chain joins TRBV5-1 and TRBJ2-1, with D possibly being TRBD2 (6 bases). V lost 1 base, J lost 2 bases, and 10 bases lay in between. Per the germline V gene, CDR1 is SGHRS and CDR2 is YFSETQ. This CDR3 spans 15 amino acids. The CDR3 sequence is CASSLPSDTYNEQFF. The CDR3 coding sequence is TGCGCCAGCAGCTTGCCTAGCGATACCTACAATGAGCAGTTCTTC.

The gene calls are TRBV6-2 or TRBV6-3 and TRBJ2-7; 8 bases line up with TRBD2. Losses at the gene ends were 4 bases for V and 4 bases for J; bases not matched to a gene: 21. The CDR3 is 19 residues long. Germline CDR1 MNHEY, CDR2 SVGEGT. CDR3 sequence (DNA): TGTGCCAGCAGTTCCCAGCTACTGGTAGCGGGGATCCTCTCTTACGAGCAGTACTTC. It translates to CASSSQLLVAGILSYEQYF.

The chain carries TRBV10-3 and TRBJ1-2; D unresolved. Trimming took off 2 bases at V and 9 bases at J, with 19 bases between the two ends. Germline loops: CDR1 ENHRY, CDR2 SYGVKD. This CDR3 spans 15 amino acids. The CDR3 loop reads CAISEPGLADESYTF. Here the CDR3 DNA reads TGTGCCATCAGTGAGCCGGGCCTGGCAGACGAAAGCTACACCTTC.